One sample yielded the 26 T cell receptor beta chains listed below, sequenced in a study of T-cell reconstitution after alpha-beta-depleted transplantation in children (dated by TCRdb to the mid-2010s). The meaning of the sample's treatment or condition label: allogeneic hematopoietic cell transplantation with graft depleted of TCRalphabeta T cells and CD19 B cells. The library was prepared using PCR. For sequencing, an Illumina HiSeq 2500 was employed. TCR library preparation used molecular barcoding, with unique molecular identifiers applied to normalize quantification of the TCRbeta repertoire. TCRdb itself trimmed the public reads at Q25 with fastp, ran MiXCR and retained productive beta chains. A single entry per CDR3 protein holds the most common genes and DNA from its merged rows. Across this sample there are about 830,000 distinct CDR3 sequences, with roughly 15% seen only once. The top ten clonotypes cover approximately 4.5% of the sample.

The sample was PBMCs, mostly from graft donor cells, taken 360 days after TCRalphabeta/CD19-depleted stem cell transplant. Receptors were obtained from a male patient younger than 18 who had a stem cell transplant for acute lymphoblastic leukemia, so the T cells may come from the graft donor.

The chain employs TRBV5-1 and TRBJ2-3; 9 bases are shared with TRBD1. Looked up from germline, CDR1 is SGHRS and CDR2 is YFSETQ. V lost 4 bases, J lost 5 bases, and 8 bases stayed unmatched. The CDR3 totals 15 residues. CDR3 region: CASSPPGTGKDTQYF. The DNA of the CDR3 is TGCGCCAGCAGCCCACCCGGGACAGGGAAAGATACGCAGTATTTT.

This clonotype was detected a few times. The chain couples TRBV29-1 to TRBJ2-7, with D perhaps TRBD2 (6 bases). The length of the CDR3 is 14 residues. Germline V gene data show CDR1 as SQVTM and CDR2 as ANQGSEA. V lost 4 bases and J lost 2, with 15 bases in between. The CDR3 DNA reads TGCAGCGTTGGTAGGCCTAGCGACCCCTACGAGCAGTACTTC. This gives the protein CSVGRPSDPYEQYF.

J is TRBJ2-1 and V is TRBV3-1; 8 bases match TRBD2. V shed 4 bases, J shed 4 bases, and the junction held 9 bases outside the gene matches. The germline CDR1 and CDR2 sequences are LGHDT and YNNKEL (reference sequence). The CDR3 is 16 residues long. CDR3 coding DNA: TGTGCCAGCAGCCCATCATGGAGCGGGAGTTACAATGAGCAGTTCTTC. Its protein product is CASSPSWSGSYNEQFF.

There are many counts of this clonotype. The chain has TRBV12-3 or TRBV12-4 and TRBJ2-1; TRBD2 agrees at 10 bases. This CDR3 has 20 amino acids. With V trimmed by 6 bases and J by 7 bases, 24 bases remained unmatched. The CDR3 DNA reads TGTGCCAGCAGCTCCTCGACAGGACACCCTCTAGCGGGAGAAGTTAATGAGCAGTTCTTC. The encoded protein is CASSSSTGHPLAGEVNEQFF.

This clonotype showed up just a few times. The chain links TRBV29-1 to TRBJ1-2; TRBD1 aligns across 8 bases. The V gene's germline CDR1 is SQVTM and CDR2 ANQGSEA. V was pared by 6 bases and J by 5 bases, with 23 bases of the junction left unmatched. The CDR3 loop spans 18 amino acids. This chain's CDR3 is CSVGIQTGALRERYGYTF. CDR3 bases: TGCAGCGTGGGGATACAGACAGGGGCCCTCCGGGAACGATATGGCTACACCTTC.

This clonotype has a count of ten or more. The CDR3: CASSQDFTTSGRATGELFF. DNA for the CDR3: TGCGCCAGCAGCCAAGATTTTACGACTAGCGGGAGGGCCACCGGGGAGCTGTTTTTT. The chain combines TRBV4-1 with TRBJ2-2; 14 positions agree with TRBD2. There are 19 residues in the CDR3. Losses at the gene ends were 0 bases for V and 4 bases for J; bases not matched to a gene: 7. Germline CDR1 MGHRA, CDR2 YSYEKL.

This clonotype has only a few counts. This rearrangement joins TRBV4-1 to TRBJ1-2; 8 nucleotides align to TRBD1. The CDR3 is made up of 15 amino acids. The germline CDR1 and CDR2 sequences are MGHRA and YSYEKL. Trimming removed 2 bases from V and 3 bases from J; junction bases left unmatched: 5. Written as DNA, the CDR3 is TGCGCCAGCAGCCAATACCCAGGGGGCGACTATGGCTACACCTTC. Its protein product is CASSQYPGGDYGYTF.

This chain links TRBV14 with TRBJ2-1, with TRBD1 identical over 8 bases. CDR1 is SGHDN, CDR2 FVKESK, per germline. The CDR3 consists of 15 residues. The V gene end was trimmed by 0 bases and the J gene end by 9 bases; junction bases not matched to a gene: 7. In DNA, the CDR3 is TGTGCCAGCAGCCAAGATAGGCACAGGGGGATTGAGCAGTTCTTC. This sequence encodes CASSQDRHRGIEQFF.

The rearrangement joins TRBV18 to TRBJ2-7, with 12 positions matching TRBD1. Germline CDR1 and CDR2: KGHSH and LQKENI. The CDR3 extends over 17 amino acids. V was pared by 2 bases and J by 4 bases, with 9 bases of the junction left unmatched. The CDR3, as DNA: TGTGCCAGCTCACCAAGAAGAGGGGGACAGGGGGCTTACGAGCAGTACTTC. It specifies CASSPRRGGQGAYEQYF. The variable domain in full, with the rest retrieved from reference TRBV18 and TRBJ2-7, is NAGVMQNPRHLVRRRGQEARLRCSPMKGHSHVYWYRQLPEEGLKFMVYLQKENIIDESGMPKERFSAEFPKEGPSILRIQQVVRGDSAAYFCASSPRRGGQGAYEQYFGPGTRLTVT.

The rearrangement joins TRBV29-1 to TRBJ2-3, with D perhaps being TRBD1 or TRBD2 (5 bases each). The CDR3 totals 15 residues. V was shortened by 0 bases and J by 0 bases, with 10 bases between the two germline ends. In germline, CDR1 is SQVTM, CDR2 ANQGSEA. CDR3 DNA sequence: TGCAGCGTTGAAGATGGGGGACCCAGCACAGATACGCAGTATTTT. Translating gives CSVEDGGPSTDTQYF.

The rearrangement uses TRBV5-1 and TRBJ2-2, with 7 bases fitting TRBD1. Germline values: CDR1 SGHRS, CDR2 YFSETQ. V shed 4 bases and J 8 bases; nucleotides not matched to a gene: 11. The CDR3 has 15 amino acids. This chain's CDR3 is CASSAMGQWGGELFF. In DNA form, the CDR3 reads TGCGCCAGCAGCGCCATGGGACAGTGGGGAGGGGAGCTGTTTTTT.

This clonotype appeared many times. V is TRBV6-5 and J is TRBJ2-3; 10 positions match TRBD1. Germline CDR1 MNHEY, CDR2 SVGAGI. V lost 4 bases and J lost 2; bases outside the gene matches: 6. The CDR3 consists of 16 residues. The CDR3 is CASSSPGQGITDTQYF. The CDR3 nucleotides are TGTGCCAGCAGTTCACCGGGACAGGGGATCACAGATACGCAGTATTTT.

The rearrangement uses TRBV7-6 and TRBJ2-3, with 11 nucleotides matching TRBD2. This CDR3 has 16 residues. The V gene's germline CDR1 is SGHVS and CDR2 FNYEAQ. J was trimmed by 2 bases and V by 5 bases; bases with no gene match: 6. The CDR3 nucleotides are TGTGCCAGCAGCCAAATAGCGGGAGGGATCACAGATACGCAGTATTTT. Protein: CASSQIAGGITDTQYF.

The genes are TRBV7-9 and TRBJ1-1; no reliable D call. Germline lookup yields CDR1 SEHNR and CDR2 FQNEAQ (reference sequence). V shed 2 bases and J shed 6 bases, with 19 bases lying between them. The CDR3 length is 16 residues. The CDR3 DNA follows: TGTGCCAGCAGCTTATCACGGTCCCCCTACGACGCTGAAGCTTTCTTT. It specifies CASSLSRSPYDAEAFF.

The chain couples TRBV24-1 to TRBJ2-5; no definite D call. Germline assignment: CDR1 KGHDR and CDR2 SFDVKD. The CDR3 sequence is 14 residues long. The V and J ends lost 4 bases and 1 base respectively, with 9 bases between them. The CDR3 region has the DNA TGTGCCACCAGTGAATCCGGTTTCCAAGAGACCCAGTACTTC. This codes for CATSESGFQETQYF.

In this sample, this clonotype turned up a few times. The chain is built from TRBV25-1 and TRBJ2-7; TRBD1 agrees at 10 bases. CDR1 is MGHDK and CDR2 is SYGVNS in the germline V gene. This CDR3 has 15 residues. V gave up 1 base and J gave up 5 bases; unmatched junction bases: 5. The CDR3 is CASSESGTGAHEQYF. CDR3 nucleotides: TGTGCCAGCAGTGAATCGGGGACAGGGGCCCACGAGCAGTACTTC.

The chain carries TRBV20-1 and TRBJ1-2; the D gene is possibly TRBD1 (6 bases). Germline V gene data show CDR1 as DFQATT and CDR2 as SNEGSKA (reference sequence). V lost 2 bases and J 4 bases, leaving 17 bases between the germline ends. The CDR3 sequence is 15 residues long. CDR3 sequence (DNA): TGCAGTGCTAGATCCACCTTCAGGGGTGCCTATGGCTACACCTTC. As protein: CSARSTFRGAYGYTF.

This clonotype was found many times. The CDR3 DNA reads as TGTGCCAGCAGCTTGCGGGGGGCGGGAGGCACAGATACGCAGTATTTT. Translation gives CASSLRGAGGTDTQYF. The V and J genes are TRBV5-6 and TRBJ2-3; tentatively, D is TRBD2 (7 bases). The CDR3 contains 16 residues. Germline CDR1 reads SGHDT; CDR2 reads YYEEEE. V was shortened by 1 base and J by 1 base, with 13 bases between the two germline ends.

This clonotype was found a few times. The CDR3 DNA follows: TGTGCCAGCAGCTTAGTGGTTCGTCGGAAGCAGTACTTC. This encodes CASSLVVRRKQYF. This chain links TRBV7-8 with TRBJ2-7; the D is unclear. There are 13 residues in the CDR3. Trimming removed 1 base from V and 8 bases from J, with 12 bases in between. CDR1 and CDR2 from the germline V gene are SGHVS and FQNEAQ.

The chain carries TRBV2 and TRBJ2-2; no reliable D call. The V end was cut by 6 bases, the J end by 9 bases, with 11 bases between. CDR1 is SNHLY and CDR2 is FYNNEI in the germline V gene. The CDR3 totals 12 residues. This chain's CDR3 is CASRPSARELFF. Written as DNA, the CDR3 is TGTGCCAGCAGGCCCTCGGCGAGGGAGCTGTTTTTT.

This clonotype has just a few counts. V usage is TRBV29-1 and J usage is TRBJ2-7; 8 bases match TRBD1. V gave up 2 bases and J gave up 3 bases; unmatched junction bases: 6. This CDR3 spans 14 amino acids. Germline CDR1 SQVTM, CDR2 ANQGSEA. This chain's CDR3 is CSVERSDRVYEQYF. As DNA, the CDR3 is TGCAGCGTTGAACGCTCGGACAGGGTCTACGAGCAGTACTTC.

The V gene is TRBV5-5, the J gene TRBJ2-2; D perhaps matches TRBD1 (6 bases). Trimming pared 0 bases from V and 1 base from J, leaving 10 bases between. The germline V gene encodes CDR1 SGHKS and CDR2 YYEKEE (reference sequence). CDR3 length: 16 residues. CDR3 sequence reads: CASSLVTGRNTGELFF. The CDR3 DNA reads TGTGCCAGCAGCTTGGTCACAGGGAGGAACACCGGGGAGCTGTTTTTT.

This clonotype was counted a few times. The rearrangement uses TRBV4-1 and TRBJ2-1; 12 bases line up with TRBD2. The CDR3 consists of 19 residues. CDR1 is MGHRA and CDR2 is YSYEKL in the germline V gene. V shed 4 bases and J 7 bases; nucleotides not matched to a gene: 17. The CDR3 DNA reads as TGCGCCAGCAGCCGAGACAGGGCAGGGCTAGCGGGAGGGTGGAATGAGCAGTTCTTC. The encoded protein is CASSRDRAGLAGGWNEQFF.

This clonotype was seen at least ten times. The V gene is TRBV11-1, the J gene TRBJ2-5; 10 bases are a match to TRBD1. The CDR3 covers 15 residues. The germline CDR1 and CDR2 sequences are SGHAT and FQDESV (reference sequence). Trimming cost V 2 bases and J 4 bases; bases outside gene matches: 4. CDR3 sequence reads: CASSLLTGGIETQYF. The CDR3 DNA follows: TGTGCCAGCAGCTTATTGACAGGGGGCATAGAGACCCAGTACTTC.

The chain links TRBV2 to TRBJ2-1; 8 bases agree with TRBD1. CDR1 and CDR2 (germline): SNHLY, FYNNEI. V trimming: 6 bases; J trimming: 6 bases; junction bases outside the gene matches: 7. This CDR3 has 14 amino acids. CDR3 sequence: CASRGQDPFNEQFF. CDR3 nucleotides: TGTGCCAGCAGGGGACAGGATCCTTTCAATGAGCAGTTCTTC.

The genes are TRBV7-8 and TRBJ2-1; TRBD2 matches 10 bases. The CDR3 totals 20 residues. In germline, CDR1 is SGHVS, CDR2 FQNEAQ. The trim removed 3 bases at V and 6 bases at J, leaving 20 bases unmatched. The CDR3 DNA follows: TGTGCCAGCAGCTTCCCGACAGGGTCAGTGATGAGCGGGAGGGCCAATGAGCAGTTCTTC. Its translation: CASSFPTGSVMSGRANEQFF.